This T cell receptor (beta chain) appears in the sequencing data of a study of shared clonotypes between healthy human individuals. The repertoire was sequenced with immunoSEQ multiplex PCR; TCRdb's copy has only in-frame clones and lacks some. The data contain over 800,000 clones, about 91% of them singletons. The naive CD8 fraction comprised CD45RO-negative cells positively selected for CCR7 and excluded terminally differentiated effector memory CD45RA+ cells. This receptor was taken from a man younger than 40 in good health. The sequenced sample consisted of naive CD8+ T cells sorted from blood.

CDR3 bases: TGCGCCAGCAGCCAATTTTGGGACCAGGATGAGCAGTTCTTC. This gives the protein CASSQFWDQDEQFF. The genes are TRBV4-1 and TRBJ2-1, with D perhaps given as TRBD1 or TRBD2 (5 bases each). The CDR3 has 14 residues. The V gene's germline CDR1 is MGHRA and CDR2 YSYEKL. Deletions cut 2 bases from V and 8 bases from J, with 13 bases between.